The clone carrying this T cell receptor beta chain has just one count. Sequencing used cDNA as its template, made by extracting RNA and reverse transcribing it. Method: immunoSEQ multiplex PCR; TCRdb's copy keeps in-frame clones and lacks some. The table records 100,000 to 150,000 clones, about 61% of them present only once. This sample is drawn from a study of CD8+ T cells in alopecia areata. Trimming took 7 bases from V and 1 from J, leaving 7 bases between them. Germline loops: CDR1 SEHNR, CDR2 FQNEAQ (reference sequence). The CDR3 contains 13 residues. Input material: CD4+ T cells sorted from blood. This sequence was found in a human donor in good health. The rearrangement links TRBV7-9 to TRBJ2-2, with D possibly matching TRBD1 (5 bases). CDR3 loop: CASKGVNTGELFF. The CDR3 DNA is TGTGCCAGCAAAGGGGTGAACACCGGGGAGCTGTTTTTT.